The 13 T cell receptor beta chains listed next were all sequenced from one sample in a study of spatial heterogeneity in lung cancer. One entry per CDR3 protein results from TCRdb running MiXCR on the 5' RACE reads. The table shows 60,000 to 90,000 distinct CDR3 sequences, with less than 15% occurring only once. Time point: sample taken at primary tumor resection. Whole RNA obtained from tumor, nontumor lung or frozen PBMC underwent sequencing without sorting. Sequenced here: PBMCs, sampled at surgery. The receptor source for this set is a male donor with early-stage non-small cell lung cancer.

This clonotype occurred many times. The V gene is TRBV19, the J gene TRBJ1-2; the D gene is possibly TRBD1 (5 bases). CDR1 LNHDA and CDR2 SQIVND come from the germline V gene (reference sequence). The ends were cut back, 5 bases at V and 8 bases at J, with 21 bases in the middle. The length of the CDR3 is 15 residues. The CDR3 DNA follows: TGTGCCAGTAGTCGGCGGGACCAGGGCGCTGGAGGCTACACCTTC. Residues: CASSRRDQGAGGYTF. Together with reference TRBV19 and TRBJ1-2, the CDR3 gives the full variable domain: DGGITQSPKYLFRKEGQNVTLSCEQNLNHDAMYWYRQDPGQGLRLIYYSQIVNDFQKGDIAEGYSVSREKKESFPLTVTSAQKNPTAFYLCASSRRDQGAGGYTFGSGTRLTVV.

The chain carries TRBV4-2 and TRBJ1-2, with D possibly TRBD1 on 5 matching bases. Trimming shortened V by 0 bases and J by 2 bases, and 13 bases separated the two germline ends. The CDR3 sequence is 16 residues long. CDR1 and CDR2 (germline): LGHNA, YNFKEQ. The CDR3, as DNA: TGTGCCAGCAGCCAAGATATGGCAGGGAAGAACTATGGCTACACCTTC. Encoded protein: CASSQDMAGKNYGYTF.

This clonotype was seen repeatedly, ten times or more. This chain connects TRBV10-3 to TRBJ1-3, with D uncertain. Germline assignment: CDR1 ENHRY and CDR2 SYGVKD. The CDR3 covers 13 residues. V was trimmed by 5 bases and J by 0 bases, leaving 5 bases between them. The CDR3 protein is CAISSPSGNTIYF. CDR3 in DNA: TGTGCCATCAGTTCACCCTCTGGAAACACCATATATTTT.

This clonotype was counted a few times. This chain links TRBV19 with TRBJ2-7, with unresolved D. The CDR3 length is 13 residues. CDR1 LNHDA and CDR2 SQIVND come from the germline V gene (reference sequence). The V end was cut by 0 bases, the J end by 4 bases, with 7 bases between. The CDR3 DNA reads TGTGCCAGTAGTATAGATCATCTGTACGAGCAGTACTTC. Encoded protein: CASSIDHLYEQYF.

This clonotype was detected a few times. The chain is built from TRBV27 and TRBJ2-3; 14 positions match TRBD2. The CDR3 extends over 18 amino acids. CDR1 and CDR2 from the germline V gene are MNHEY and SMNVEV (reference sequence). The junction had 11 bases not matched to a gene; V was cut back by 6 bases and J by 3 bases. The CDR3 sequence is CASSSPGTSGSITDTQYF. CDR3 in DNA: TGTGCCAGCAGCTCACCCGGGACTAGCGGGAGTATTACAGATACGCAGTATTTT.

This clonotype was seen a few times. CDR3: CASSFRTGSAFF. CDR3 DNA sequence: TGTGCCAGCAGCTTCCGGACAGGGTCGGCTTTCTTT. The V and J genes are TRBV12-3 or TRBV12-4 and TRBJ1-1; TRBD1 matches at 8 bases. The CDR3 extends over 12 amino acids. V lost 6 bases to trimming and J lost 11 bases; unmatched junction nucleotides: 8.

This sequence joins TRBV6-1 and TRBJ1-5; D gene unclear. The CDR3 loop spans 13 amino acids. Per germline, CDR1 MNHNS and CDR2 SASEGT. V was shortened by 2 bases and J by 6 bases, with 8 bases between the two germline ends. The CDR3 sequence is CASSEMAAQPQHF. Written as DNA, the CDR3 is TGTGCCAGCAGTGAAATGGCGGCTCAGCCCCAGCATTTT.

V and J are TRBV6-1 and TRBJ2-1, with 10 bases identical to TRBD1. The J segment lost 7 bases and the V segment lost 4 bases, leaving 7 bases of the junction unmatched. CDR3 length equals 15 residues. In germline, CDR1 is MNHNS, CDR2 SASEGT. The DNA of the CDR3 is TGTGCCAGCAGTGCGCGACAGGGGGCGACGAATGAGCAGTTCTTC. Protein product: CASSARQGATNEQFF.

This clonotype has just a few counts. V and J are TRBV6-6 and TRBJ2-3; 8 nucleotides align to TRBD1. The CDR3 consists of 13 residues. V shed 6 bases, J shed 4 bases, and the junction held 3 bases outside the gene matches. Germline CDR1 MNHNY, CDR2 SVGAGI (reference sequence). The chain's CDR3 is CASRGQAADTQYF. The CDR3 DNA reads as TGTGCCAGCAGGGGACAGGCGGCAGATACGCAGTATTTT.

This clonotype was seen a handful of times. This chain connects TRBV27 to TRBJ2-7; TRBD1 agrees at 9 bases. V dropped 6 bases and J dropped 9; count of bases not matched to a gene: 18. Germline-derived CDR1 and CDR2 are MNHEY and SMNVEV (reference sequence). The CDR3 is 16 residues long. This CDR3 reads CASRGGPGQGSGGQYF. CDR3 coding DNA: TGTGCCAGCAGAGGGGGGCCGGGACAGGGCTCAGGTGGGCAGTACTTC.

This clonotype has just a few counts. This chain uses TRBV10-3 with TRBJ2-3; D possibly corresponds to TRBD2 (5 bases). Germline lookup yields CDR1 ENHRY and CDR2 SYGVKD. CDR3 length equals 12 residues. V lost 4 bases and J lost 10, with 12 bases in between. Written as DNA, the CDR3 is TGTGCCATCAGTGTAATGGAGGTGGCGCAGTATTTT. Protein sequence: CAISVMEVAQYF.

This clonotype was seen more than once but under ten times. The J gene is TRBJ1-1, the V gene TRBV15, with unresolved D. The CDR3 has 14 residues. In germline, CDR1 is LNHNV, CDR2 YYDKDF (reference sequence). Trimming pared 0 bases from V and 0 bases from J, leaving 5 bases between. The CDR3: CATSRDAVNTEAFF. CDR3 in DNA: TGTGCCACCAGCAGAGACGCGGTGAACACTGAAGCTTTCTTT. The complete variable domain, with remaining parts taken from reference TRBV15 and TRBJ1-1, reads DAMVIQNPRYQVTQFGKPVTLSCSQTLNHNVMYWYQQKSSQAPKLLFHYYDKDFNNEADTPDNFQSRRPNTSFCFLDIRSPGLGDTAMYLCATSRDAVNTEAFFGQGTRLTVV.

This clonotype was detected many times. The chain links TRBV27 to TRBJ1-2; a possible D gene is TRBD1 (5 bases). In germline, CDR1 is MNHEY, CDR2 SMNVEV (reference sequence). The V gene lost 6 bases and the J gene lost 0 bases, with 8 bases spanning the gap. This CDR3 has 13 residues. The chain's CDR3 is CASRDSTNYGYTF. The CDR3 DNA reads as TGTGCCAGCAGAGACAGCACTAACTATGGCTACACCTTC.